A single T cell receptor (beta chain) is shown here with its context. Germline V gene data show CDR1 as MGHRA and CDR2 as YSYEKL. The CDR3 spans 13 residues. V dropped 4 bases and J dropped 1 base, with 6 bases sitting between them. These data are taken from a study of blood T cell repertoires in COVID-19. Original analysis: Nucleated cell counts were estimated from reference gene primer amplification. Repertoires were generated with immunoSEQ multiplex PCR, while TCRdb's copy carries only in-frame clones and drops some. V, J and clone size are those of that table, while D and trimming were read from the DNA. The table shows roughly 130,000 clones, with about 85% occurring only once.

Sequencing was performed on peripheral blood. The sequence derives from a man in his 70s with acute or convalescent COVID-19. The genes are TRBV4-1 and TRBJ2-3; no reliable D call. The CDR3 DNA follows: TGCGCCAGCAGCCCCTTTCGCACAGATACGCAGTATTTT. It is translated as CASSPFRTDTQYF.